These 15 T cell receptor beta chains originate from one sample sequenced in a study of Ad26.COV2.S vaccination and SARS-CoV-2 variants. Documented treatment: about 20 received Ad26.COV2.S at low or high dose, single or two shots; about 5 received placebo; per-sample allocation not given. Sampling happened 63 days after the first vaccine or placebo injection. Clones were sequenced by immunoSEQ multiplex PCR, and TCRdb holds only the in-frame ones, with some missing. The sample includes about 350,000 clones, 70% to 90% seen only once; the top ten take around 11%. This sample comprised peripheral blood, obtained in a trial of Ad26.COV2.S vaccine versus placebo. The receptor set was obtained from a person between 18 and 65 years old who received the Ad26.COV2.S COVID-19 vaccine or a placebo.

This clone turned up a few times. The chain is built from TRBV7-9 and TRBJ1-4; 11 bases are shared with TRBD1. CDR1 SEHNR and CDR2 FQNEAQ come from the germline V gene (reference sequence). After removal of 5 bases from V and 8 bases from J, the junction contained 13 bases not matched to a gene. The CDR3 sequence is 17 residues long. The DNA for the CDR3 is TGTGCCAGCAGCCCCGGGACAGGGGGTCCCTACGGAGAAAAACTGTTTTTT. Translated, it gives CASSPGTGGPYGEKLFF.

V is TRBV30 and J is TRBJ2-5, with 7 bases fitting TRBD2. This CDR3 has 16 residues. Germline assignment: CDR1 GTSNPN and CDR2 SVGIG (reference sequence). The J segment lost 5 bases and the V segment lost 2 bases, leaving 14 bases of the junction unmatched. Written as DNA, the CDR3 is TGTGCCTGGAGTTTGGGGTCTAGCGGCCTCGGGGAGACCCAGTACTTC. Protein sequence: CAWSLGSSGLGETQYF.

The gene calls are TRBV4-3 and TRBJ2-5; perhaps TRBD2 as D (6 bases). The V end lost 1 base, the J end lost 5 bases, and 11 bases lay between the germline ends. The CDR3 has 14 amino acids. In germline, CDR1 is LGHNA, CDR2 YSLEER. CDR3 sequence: CASSQGLAMETQYF. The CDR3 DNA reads TGCGCCAGCAGCCAAGGGCTAGCGATGGAGACCCAGTACTTC.

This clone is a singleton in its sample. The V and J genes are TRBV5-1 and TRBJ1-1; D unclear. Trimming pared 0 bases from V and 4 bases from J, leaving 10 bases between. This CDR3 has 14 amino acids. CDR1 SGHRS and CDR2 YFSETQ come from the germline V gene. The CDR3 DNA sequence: TGCGCCAGCAGCTTGGCGACTTCGGGCACTGAAGCTTTCTTT. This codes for CASSLATSGTEAFF.

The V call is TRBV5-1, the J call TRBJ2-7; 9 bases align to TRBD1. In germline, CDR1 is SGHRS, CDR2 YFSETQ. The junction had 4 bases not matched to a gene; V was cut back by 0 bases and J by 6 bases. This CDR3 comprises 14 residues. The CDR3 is CASSLGDREGEQYF. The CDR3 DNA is TGCGCCAGCAGCTTGGGGGACAGGGAAGGCGAGCAGTACTTC. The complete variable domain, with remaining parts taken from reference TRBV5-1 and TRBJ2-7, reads KAGVTQTPRYLIKTRGQQVTLSCSPISGHRSVSWYQQTPGQGLQFLFEYFSETQRNKGNFPGRFSGRQFSNSRSEMNVSTLELGDSALYLCASSLGDREGEQYFGPGTRLTVT.

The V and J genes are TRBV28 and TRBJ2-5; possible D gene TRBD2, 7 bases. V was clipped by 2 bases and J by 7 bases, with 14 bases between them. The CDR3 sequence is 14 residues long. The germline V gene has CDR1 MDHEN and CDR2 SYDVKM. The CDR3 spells CASSLGGGIGTQYF. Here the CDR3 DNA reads TGTGCCAGCAGTTTAGGGGGGGGCATAGGGACCCAGTACTTC. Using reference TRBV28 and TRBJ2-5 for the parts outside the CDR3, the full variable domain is DVKVTQSSRYLVKRTGEKVFLECVQDMDHENMFWYRQDPGLGLRLIYFSYDVKMKEKGDIPEGYSVSREKKERFSLILESASTNQTSMYLCASSLGGGIGTQYFGPGTRLLVL.

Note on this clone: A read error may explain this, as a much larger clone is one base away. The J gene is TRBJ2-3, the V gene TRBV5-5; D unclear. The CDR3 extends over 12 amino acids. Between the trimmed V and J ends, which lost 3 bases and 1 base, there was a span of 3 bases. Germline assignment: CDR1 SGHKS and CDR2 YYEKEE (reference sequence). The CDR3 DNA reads TGTGCCAGCAGCTCTCGCACAGATACGCAGTATTTT. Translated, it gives CASSSRTDTQYF.

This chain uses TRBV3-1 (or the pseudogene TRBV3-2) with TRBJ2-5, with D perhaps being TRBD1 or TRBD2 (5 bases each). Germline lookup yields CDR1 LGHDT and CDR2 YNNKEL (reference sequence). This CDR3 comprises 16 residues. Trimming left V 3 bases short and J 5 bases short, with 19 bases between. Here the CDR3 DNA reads TGTGCCAGCAGCCACAGTGAGGGGAGATTGCGGGAGACCCAGTACTTC. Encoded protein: CASSHSEGRLRETQYF.

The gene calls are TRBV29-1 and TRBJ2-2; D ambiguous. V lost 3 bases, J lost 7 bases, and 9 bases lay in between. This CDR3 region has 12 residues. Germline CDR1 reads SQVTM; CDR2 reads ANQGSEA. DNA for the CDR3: TGCAGCGTTGATCAGTTCGGCGGGGAGCTGTTTTTT. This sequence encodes CSVDQFGGELFF.

CDR3 nucleotides: TGTGCCAGCTGTGCCCAGGGGGCGGCTCCTTTGAATACGCAGTATTTT. Protein sequence: CASCAQGAAPLNTQYF. The chain uses TRBV28 and TRBJ2-3, with 8 positions matching TRBD1. Trimming at V came to 8 bases and at J to 7 bases, leaving 17 bases not matched to a gene. The germline V gene encodes CDR1 MDHEN and CDR2 SYDVKM. There are 16 residues in the CDR3.

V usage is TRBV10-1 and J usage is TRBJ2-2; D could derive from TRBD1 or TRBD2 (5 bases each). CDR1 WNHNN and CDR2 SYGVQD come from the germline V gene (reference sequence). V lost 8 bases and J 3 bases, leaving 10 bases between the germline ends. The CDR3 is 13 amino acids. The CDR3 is CASRGVHTGELFF. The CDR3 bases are TGCGCCAGCCGAGGGGTGCACACCGGGGAGCTGTTTTTT.

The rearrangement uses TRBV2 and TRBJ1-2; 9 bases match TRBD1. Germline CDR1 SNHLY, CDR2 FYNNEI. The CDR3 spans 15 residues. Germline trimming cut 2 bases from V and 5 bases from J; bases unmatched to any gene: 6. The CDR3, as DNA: TGTGCCAGCAGTGAATATGGGACAGGGCTTTATGGCTACACCTTC. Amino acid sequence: CASSEYGTGLYGYTF.

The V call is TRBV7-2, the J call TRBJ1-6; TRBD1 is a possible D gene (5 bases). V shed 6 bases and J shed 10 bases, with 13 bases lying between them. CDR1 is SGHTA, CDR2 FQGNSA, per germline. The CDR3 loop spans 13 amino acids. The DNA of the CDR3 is TGTGCCAGCAGGGGGCCTGGGGTCTCACCCCTCCACTTT. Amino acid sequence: CASRGPGVSPLHF. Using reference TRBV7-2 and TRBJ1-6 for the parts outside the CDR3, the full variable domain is GAGVSQSPSNKVTEKGKDVELRCDPISGHTALYWYRQSLGQGLEFLIYFQGNSAPDKSGLPSDRFSAERTGGSVSTLTIQRTQQEDSAVYLCASRGPGVSPLHFGNGTRLTVT.

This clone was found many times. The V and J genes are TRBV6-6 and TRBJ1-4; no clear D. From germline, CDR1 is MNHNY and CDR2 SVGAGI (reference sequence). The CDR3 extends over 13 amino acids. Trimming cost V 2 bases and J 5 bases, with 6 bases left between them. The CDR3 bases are TGTGCCAGCAGTTACGGCAGGAATGAAAAACTGTTTTTT. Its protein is CASSYGRNEKLFF.

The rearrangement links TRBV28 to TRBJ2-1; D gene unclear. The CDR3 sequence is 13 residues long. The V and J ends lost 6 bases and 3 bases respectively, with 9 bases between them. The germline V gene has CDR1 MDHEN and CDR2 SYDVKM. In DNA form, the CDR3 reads TGTGCCAGCAGCCCATCCGACTACAATGAGCAGTTCTTC. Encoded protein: CASSPSDYNEQFF.